These T cell receptor beta chains were read from a single sample in a study of a mutant IDH1 vaccine in newly diagnosed glioma. TCRdb's copy holds only in-frame clones and misses some; the assay was immunoSEQ multiplex PCR. The profile shows some 34,000 clones, around nine tenths of them singletons. For these TCRs, the target antigens are not known. Material: PBMCs, obtained from a glioma patient whose treatment included an IDH1 peptide vaccine. These receptor sequences come from a woman between 35 and 50 years old with glioma. Each CDR3 is given without its conserved first and last residue. Fields, in order: CDR3 length, J gene, V gene, CDR3 protein.

CDR3 length: 14
J gene: TRBJ1-2
V gene: TRBV5-4
CDR3 protein: ASSLGDRGPNYGYT

CDR3 length: 14
J gene: TRBJ2-7
V gene: TRBV4-1
CDR3 protein: ASSQERAGGPYEQY

CDR3 length: 13
J gene: TRBJ1-1
V gene: TRBV5-4
CDR3 protein: ASSLEPAGDTEAF

CDR3 length: 14
J gene: TRBJ2-3
V gene: TRBV11-2
CDR3 protein: ASSRGLGRSMDTQY

CDR3 length: 16
J gene: TRBJ2-4
V gene: TRBV4-3
CDR3 protein: ASSQDVPTSGYKNIQY

CDR3 length: 11
J gene: TRBJ1-1
V gene: TRBV30
CDR3 protein: ASRQGLNTEAF

CDR3 length: 15
J gene: TRBJ2-1
V gene: TRBV12-5
CDR3 protein: ASGFGVREGLHNEQF

CDR3 length: 14
J gene: TRBJ1-4
V gene: TRBV4-1
CDR3 protein: ASSQDLDSRAEKLF

CDR3 length: 14
J gene: TRBJ1-2
V gene: TRBV4-2
CDR3 protein: ASSQDQQGRGFGYT

CDR3 length: 10
J gene: TRBJ1-2
V gene: TRBV18
CDR3 protein: ASSPPGGGYT

CDR3 length: 12
J gene: TRBJ1-2
V gene: TRBV7-9
CDR3 protein: ASSLTGSYYGYT

CDR3 length: 13
J gene: TRBJ2-3
V gene: TRBV5-1
CDR3 protein: ASSLEGLPTDTQY

CDR3 length: 11
J gene: TRBJ1-1
V gene: TRBV5-1
CDR3 protein: ASSFGLNTEAF

CDR3 length: 12
J gene: TRBJ2-1
V gene: TRBV5-1
CDR3 protein: ASSLGQGLNEQF

CDR3 length: 11
J gene: TRBJ1-1
V gene: TRBV2
CDR3 protein: ASSGQGYTEAF

CDR3 length: 11
J gene: TRBJ2-1
V gene: TRBV11-2
CDR3 protein: ASSHLGGSAEF

CDR3 length: 11
J gene: TRBJ2-1
V gene: TRBV2
CDR3 protein: ASSEYRTDEQF

CDR3 length: 12
J gene: TRBJ1-3
V gene: TRBV7-9
CDR3 protein: ASSSDSPENTIY

CDR3 length: 16
J gene: TRBJ1-2
V gene: TRBV14
CDR3 protein: ASSQDRKSLEANYGYT

CDR3 length: 14
J gene: TRBJ1-1
V gene: TRBV5-4
CDR3 protein: ASSARGGTLNTEAF

CDR3 length: 13
J gene: TRBJ1-6
V gene: TRBV2
CDR3 protein: ASSPWGTYNSPLH

CDR3 length: 16
J gene: TRBJ2-2
V gene: TRBV15
CDR3 protein: ATSRDSLTGANTGELF

CDR3 length: 13
J gene: TRBJ1-5
V gene: TRBV5-8
CDR3 protein: ASSGDGRRDQPQH

CDR3 length: 12
J gene: TRBJ2-3
V gene: TRBV6-5
CDR3 protein: ATGQGGDGDTQY

CDR3 length: 12
J gene: TRBJ2-3
V gene: TRBV7-7
CDR3 protein: ASSRAGGTDTQY

CDR3 length: 11
J gene: TRBJ1-1
V gene: TRBV16
CDR3 protein: ASSQWMNTEAF

CDR3 length: 13
J gene: TRBJ1-5
V gene: TRBV19
CDR3 protein: ASSIPRPRGQPQH

CDR3 length: 11
J gene: TRBJ1-1
V gene: TRBV30
CDR3 protein: AWSVVRDGEAF

CDR3 length: 14
J gene: TRBJ2-7
V gene: TRBV10-3
CDR3 protein: AISGRVGTGSYEQY

CDR3 length: 16
J gene: TRBJ2-7
V gene: TRBV7-9
CDR3 protein: ASSLAHSGTSLSYEQY

CDR3 length: 15
J gene: TRBJ1-4
V gene: TRBV5-1
CDR3 protein: ASSLIEGARSREKLF

CDR3 length: 14
J gene: TRBJ1-1
V gene: TRBV27
CDR3 protein: ASGPLMGILNTEAF

CDR3 length: 10
J gene: TRBJ1-1
V gene: TRBV2
CDR3 protein: ASRDSNTEAF

CDR3 length: 12
J gene: TRBJ2-7
V gene: TRBV29-1
CDR3 protein: SVGELGGVGEQY

CDR3 length: 14
J gene: TRBJ1-3
V gene: TRBV5-1
CDR3 protein: ASSLGVEGAGNTIY

CDR3 length: 10
J gene: TRBJ2-1
V gene: TRBV11-3
CDR3 protein: ASSLGKAEQF

CDR3 length: 12
J gene: TRBJ2-6
V gene: TRBV6-5
CDR3 protein: ASSYADGANVLT

CDR3 length: 14
J gene: TRBJ2-6
V gene: TRBV5-1
CDR3 protein: ASSSEPNSGANVLT

CDR3 length: 10
J gene: TRBJ1-6
V gene: TRBV15
CDR3 protein: ATSRGGSPLH

CDR3 length: 12
J gene: TRBJ1-4
V gene: TRBV4-1
CDR3 protein: ASSQIALEKKLF

CDR3 length: 12
J gene: TRBJ2-5
V gene: TRBV2
CDR3 protein: ASSEGVIGSPQY